What follows is one T cell receptor (beta chain) and its context. The trim removed 6 bases at V and 4 bases at J, leaving 3 bases unmatched. The CDR3 runs to 13 residues. The germline V gene has CDR1 MNHNS and CDR2 SASEGT. TCRdb analysed the 5' RACE reads with MiXCR anew, one entry per CDR3 protein. This sample has some 91,000 distinct CDR3 sequences, with 11% found just once. The record originates from a study of early T cells in non-severe SARS-CoV-2 infection. V is TRBV6-1 and J is TRBJ1-2; 9 bases agree with TRBD1. The sequences come from whole blood, collected at baseline. The sequence was obtained from an adult who was a healthcare worker with PCR-confirmed SARS-CoV-2 infection or an uninfected control (not recorded which). The CDR3 DNA follows: TGTGCCAGCAGATTACAGGGGGCCTATGGCTACACCTTC. Amino acid sequence: CASRLQGAYGYTF.